This T cell receptor beta chain was sequenced in a study of T cells after yellow fever vaccination. CDR3 size: 11 residues. From germline, CDR1 is SNHLY and CDR2 FYNNEI. V was cut by 6 bases and J by 6 bases, with 7 bases left in between. Each CDR3 protein gets one entry after TCRdb re-called the 5' RACE reads with MiXCR. This table holds roughly 150,000 distinct CDR3 sequences, almost 7% found once. The sample consisted of CD4+ T cells sorted from PBMCs, taken 4 to 6 days after the first yellow fever vaccination. The receptor's source is a man between 18 and 35 years old who received the YFV17D yellow fever vaccine. The gene calls are TRBV2 and TRBJ2-3, with D possibly being TRBD1 or TRBD2 (5 bases each). The CDR3, as DNA: TGTGCCAGCAGAGGGGAGGATACGCAGTATTTT. It encodes CASRGEDTQYF.